A single sample is the source of the 23 T cell receptor beta chains below, sequenced in a study of cytomegalovirus exposure and HLA in healthy donors. 13 Jbeta primers and 60 Vbeta primers were used for the PCR. Assay used: immunoSEQ multiplex PCR; TCRdb lists only in-frame clones, some missing. The sample has some 180,000 clones; roughly three quarters are singletons. The sequenced sample consisted of PBMCs. These receptors were collected from a woman aged 30 to 39 in good health and CMV-seropositive.

The V call is TRBV28, the J call TRBJ2-3; the match to TRBD2 covers 8 bases. V shed 5 bases and J 5 bases; nucleotides not matched to a gene: 6. The CDR3 loop spans 14 amino acids. Germline assignment: CDR1 MDHEN and CDR2 SYDVKM. CDR3 coding DNA: TGTGCCAGCAGTCGCGGGGGGTACAAAGATACGCAGTATTTT. Translated: CASSRGGYKDTQYF.

This clone was counted a few times. The CDR3 DNA reads TGTGCCAGCAGTCCGTTTTCCGCAGTCTCCTACGAGCAGTACTTC. This translates into CASSPFSAVSYEQYF. The V gene is TRBV7-6, the J gene TRBJ2-7; D gene unclear. With 6 bases removed from V and 0 bases from J, the gap between germline ends came to 15 bases. The CDR3 has 15 residues. Germline assignment: CDR1 SGHVS and CDR2 FNYEAQ.

The chain carries TRBV11-3 and TRBJ2-5; 8 nucleotides match TRBD2. Trimming took 1 base from V and 2 from J; bases not matched to a gene: 3. The CDR3 loop spans 15 amino acids. CDR1 and CDR2 from the germline V gene are SGHNT and YENEEA. CDR3 region: CASSLAGGRQETQYF. The CDR3 DNA is TGTGCCAGCAGCTTAGCGGGGGGGCGACAAGAGACCCAGTACTTC.

V usage is TRBV10-1 and J usage is TRBJ2-3, with TRBD2 matching over 9 bases. The germline V gene has CDR1 WNHNN and CDR2 SYGVQD (reference sequence). J lost 6 bases, V lost 4 bases, and 8 bases had no gene match. The CDR3 spans 15 residues. CDR3 region: CASSVVSGGIDTQYF. As DNA, the CDR3 is TGCGCCAGCAGTGTGGTTAGCGGGGGTATCGATACGCAGTATTTT.

CDR3 residues: CASSMETGVGYGYTF. The DNA of the CDR3 is TGTGCCAGTAGTATGGAGACAGGGGTGGGCTATGGCTACACCTTC. The chain joins TRBV19 to TRBJ1-2; 8 nucleotides match TRBD1. After removal of 3 bases from V and 4 bases from J, the junction contained 7 bases not matched to a gene. Germline lookup yields CDR1 LNHDA and CDR2 SQIVND (reference sequence). The CDR3 is made up of 15 amino acids.

CDR3 amino acids: CASSRGVEYNEQFF. The CDR3 DNA sequence: TGTGCCAGTAGTAGGGGGGTTGAGTACAATGAGCAGTTCTTC. This rearrangement joins TRBV19 to TRBJ2-1; D is perhaps TRBD2 (6 bases). The CDR3 totals 14 residues. The germline V gene has CDR1 LNHDA and CDR2 SQIVND (reference sequence). V lost 4 bases, J lost 4 bases, and 11 bases lay in between. The whole variable domain, remainder taken from reference TRBV19 and TRBJ2-1, is DGGITQSPKYLFRKEGQNVTLSCEQNLNHDAMYWYRQDPGQGLRLIYYSQIVNDFQKGDIAEGYSVSREKKESFPLTVTSAQKNPTAFYLCASSRGVEYNEQFFGPGTRLTVL.

The chain recombines TRBV11-2 with TRBJ2-7; 11 positions agree with TRBD2. Germline-derived CDR1 and CDR2 are SGHAT and FQNNGV. The CDR3 spans 14 residues. V gave up 6 bases and J gave up 3 bases; unmatched junction bases: 4. The chain's CDR3 is CASSSTSGVYEQYF. The CDR3 nucleotides read TGTGCCAGCAGTTCGACTAGCGGGGTCTACGAGCAGTACTTC.

The chain employs TRBV11-3 and TRBJ2-2, with 10 positions matching TRBD2. Germline CDR1 reads SGHNT; CDR2 reads YENEEA. This CDR3 region has 15 residues. V lost 1 base and J lost 7; bases outside the gene matches: 3. The CDR3 nucleotides are TGTGCCAGCAGCTTAGGGCTAGCGGGGGTCGGGGAGCTGTTTTTT. It translates to CASSLGLAGVGELFF.

This clone showed up just once. This chain joins TRBV18 and TRBJ1-2; maybe TRBD1 (5 bases). Germline V CDR1 and CDR2: KGHSH, LQKENI. The CDR3 has 17 residues. V was cut by 3 bases and J by 4 bases, with 21 bases left in between. The CDR3 DNA reads as TGTGCCAGCTCACCCGGGACTCCCCTTGGCGGATTCTATGGCTACACCTTC. It encodes CASSPGTPLGGFYGYTF.

This chain uses TRBV7-2 with TRBJ1-4; 10 bases line up with TRBD1. Germline-derived CDR1 and CDR2 are SGHTA and FQGNSA. CDR3 size: 15 residues. The V segment lost 3 bases and the J segment 8 bases; nucleotides outside the gene matches: 6. CDR3 loop: CASSFRTGGWEKLFF. The DNA of the CDR3 is TGTGCCAGCAGCTTTCGGACAGGGGGTTGGGAAAAACTGTTTTTT.

This chain connects TRBV5-5 to TRBJ2-5, with 9 nucleotides matching TRBD1. V lost 2 bases and J lost 5; bases outside the gene matches: 7. Germline V gene data show CDR1 as SGHKS and CDR2 as YYEKEE (reference sequence). There are 15 residues in the CDR3. DNA for the CDR3: TGTGCCAGCAGCTTTTGGGGACAGGGCGGTGAGACCCAGTACTTC. It encodes CASSFWGQGGETQYF.

This clone was detected only once. Distinct nucleotide sequences in the sample also encode this CDR3. The rearrangement joins TRBV27 to TRBJ1-5, with D uncertain. This CDR3 spans 15 amino acids. V was clipped by 3 bases and J by 2 bases, with 11 bases between them. Germline V gene lookup returns CDR1 MNHEY and CDR2 SMNVEV (reference sequence). The CDR3 here is CASSLTGVGNQPQHF. The CDR3 nucleotides read TGTGCCAGCAGTTTGACCGGGGTTGGCAATCAGCCCCAGCATTTT.

CDR3 region: CASSQDWTGNSPLHF. The CDR3 DNA reads TGTGCCAGCAGCCAAGATTGGACGGGGAATTCACCCCTCCACTTT. The chain joins TRBV4-2 to TRBJ1-6; D unclear. This CDR3 is built from 15 residues. The germline CDR1 and CDR2 sequences are LGHNA and YNFKEQ. V was clipped by 0 bases and J by 7 bases, with 10 bases between them.

V usage is TRBV6-6 and J usage is TRBJ1-5, with D perhaps matching TRBD1 (6 bases). This CDR3 is built from 15 residues. The germline gives CDR1 MNHNY, CDR2 SVGAGI (reference sequence). V lost 4 bases and J 2 bases, leaving 12 bases between the germline ends. The CDR3 region is CASSSHKGGNQPQHF. The CDR3, as DNA: TGTGCCAGCAGTTCGCACAAGGGGGGCAATCAGCCCCAGCATTTT.

The CDR3 protein is CASSATPYEQFF. CDR3 nucleotides: TGTGCCAGCAGCGCCACTCCTTATGAGCAGTTCTTC. This chain links TRBV5-6 with TRBJ2-1; D uncertain. The germline V and J ends were trimmed by 4 bases and 8 bases, with 10 bases remaining between them. CDR1 is SGHDT and CDR2 is YYEEEE in the germline V gene. CDR3 length: 12 amino acids.

The V and J genes are TRBV7-9 and TRBJ1-1, with TRBD1 matching 8 bases. The junction had 6 bases not matched to a gene; V was cut back by 5 bases and J by 4 bases. Germline V gene lookup returns CDR1 SEHNR and CDR2 FQNEAQ (reference sequence). There are 14 residues in the CDR3. As DNA, the CDR3 is TGTGCCAGCAGCACCGGACAGGGCGGCACTGAAGCTTTCTTT. Protein: CASSTGQGGTEAFF.

The CDR3 DNA reads TGTGCCAGCAGCGAACAGGGGGGCGGCACAGATACGCAGTATTTT. This codes for CASSEQGGGTDTQYF. The chain joins TRBV11-2 to TRBJ2-3; 8 positions agree with TRBD1. CDR1 and CDR2 from the germline V gene are SGHAT and FQNNGV. The CDR3 has 15 amino acids. J was trimmed by 1 base and V by 5 bases; bases with no gene match: 5.

V gene TRBV7-6 combines with J gene TRBJ2-5; 9 bases align to TRBD1. Germline trimming cut 5 bases from V and 4 bases from J; bases unmatched to any gene: 5. The CDR3 consists of 14 residues. Germline V gene data show CDR1 as SGHVS and CDR2 as FNYEAQ. The CDR3 spells CASSIKDRGETQYF. The CDR3 region has the DNA TGTGCCAGCAGCATAAAGGACAGGGGAGAGACCCAGTACTTC.

This rearrangement joins TRBV21-1 to TRBJ1-5; TRBD1 is taken as the D call from the table, unchecked against the DNA. TRBV21-1 corresponds to a pseudogene. This CDR3 spans 17 amino acids. CDR3 region: CASSNWPQGNSNQPQHF. CDR3 DNA: TGTGCCAGCAGCAATTGGCCCCAGGGCAATAGCAATCAGCCCCAGCATTTT.

The V gene is TRBV28, the J gene TRBJ2-1; 7 bases are shared with TRBD1. The CDR3 runs 14 residues. From germline, CDR1 is MDHEN and CDR2 SYDVKM. Trimming removed 6 bases from V and 6 bases from J; junction bases left unmatched: 8. CDR3 nucleotide sequence: TGTGCCAGCAGAATACAGGGGATGATCAATGAGCAGTTCTTC. Its protein product is CASRIQGMINEQFF.

V usage is TRBV21-1 and J usage is TRBJ2-7; TRBD1 was called by the table and not checked on the DNA. TRBV21-1 is recorded as a pseudogene. The CDR3 runs 13 residues. CDR3 in amino acids: CASSWSRAYEQYF. Here the CDR3 DNA reads TGTGCCAGCAGCTGGTCCAGGGCCTACGAGCAGTACTTC.

This chain connects TRBV30 to TRBJ2-1; 12 positions match TRBD2. Germline trimming cut 4 bases from V and 5 bases from J; bases unmatched to any gene: 6. The CDR3 consists of 15 residues. Per germline, CDR1 GTSNPN and CDR2 SVGIG (reference sequence). CDR3 residues: CAWTQTSGGNNEQFF. In DNA form, the CDR3 reads TGTGCCTGGACCCAGACTAGCGGGGGAAACAATGAGCAGTTCTTC.

This chain links TRBV28 with TRBJ1-1; 9 nucleotides align to TRBD1. Unmatched junction bases numbered 1, after V lost 5 bases and J lost 3 bases. The CDR3 has 13 amino acids. Per germline, CDR1 MDHEN and CDR2 SYDVKM. The CDR3 protein is CASSGQGYTEAFF. The CDR3 DNA reads as TGTGCCAGCAGTGGACAGGGGTACACTGAAGCTTTCTTT.